The rows below give T cell receptor beta chains drawn from one sample of a study of read filtering for tumor transcriptome and immune sequencing. TCRdb reprocessed the reads via MiXCR and lists one record per CDR3 protein. The repertoire has tens of thousands of distinct CDR3 sequences, roughly 19% of them found once; the top ten carry approximately 10%. Material for sequencing was a population of CD138-negative cells sorted from bone marrow. The receptors shown here come from a donor at least 40 years old with multiple myeloma. CDR3s include the opening cysteine and the closing phenylalanine or tryptophan. A D gene is named only where the DNA matches it firmly. The listing skips clone size in some rows; elsewhere it reads once, few, many or a size class.

J: TRBJ1-2; D: TRBD1; V: TRBV3-1; size: many; CDR3: CASSQADRAGYTF; DNA: TGTGCCAGCAGCCAGGCAGACAGGGCTGGCTACACCTTC
J: TRBJ2-5; D: -; V: TRBV19; size: many; CDR3: CASSIEAYETQYF; DNA: TGTGCCAGTAGTATAGAGGCGTACGAGACCCAGTACTTC
J: TRBJ2-1; D: TRBD2; V: TRBV6-1; size: many; CDR3: CASVALAGYNEQFF; DNA: TGTGCCAGTGTCGCTCTAGCGGGTTACAATGAGCAGTTCTTC
J: TRBJ2-7; D: -; V: TRBV5-1; size: many; CDR3: CASSFGSEGDYEQYF; DNA: TGCGCCAGCAGCTTTGGTAGCGAAGGTGACTACGAGCAGTACTTC
J: TRBJ1-4; D: TRBD1; V: TRBV29-1; size: -; CDR3: CSATGTGDGEKLFF; DNA: TGCAGCGCTACCGGGACAGGGGATGGTGAAAAACTGTTTTTT
J: TRBJ1-5; D: -; V: TRBV7-9; size: many; CDR3: CASSQGRQPQHF; DNA: TGTGCCAGCAGCCAAGGGCGTCAGCCCCAGCATTTT
J: TRBJ2-5; D: TRBD2; V: TRBV28; size: many; CDR3: CASRLAGQETQYF; DNA: TGTGCCAGCAGGTTAGCGGGACAAGAGACCCAGTACTTC
J: TRBJ1-2; D: -; V: TRBV10-2; size: many; CDR3: CASSADYGYTF; DNA: TGCGCCAGCAGTGCAGACTATGGCTACACCTTC
J: TRBJ2-3; D: -; V: TRBV11-3; size: many; CDR3: CASSLETDTQYF; DNA: TGTGCCAGCAGCTTAGAAACAGATACGCAGTATTTT
J: TRBJ2-1; D: -; V: TRBV7-8; size: many; CDR3: CASSLPSGLGGSSSYNEQFF; DNA: TGTGCCAGCAGCTTACCGAGTGGTCTGGGAGGCTCCTCCTCCTACAATGAGCAGTTCTTC
J: TRBJ2-1; D: TRBD2; V: TRBV29-1; size: many; CDR3: CSVSGLAAYNEQFF; DNA: TGCAGCGTTTCGGGACTAGCGGCCTACAATGAGCAGTTCTTC
J: TRBJ2-2; D: -; V: TRBV6-5; size: -; CDR3: CASSYVSGNTGELFF; DNA: TGTGCCAGCAGTTACGTATCAGGGAACACCGGGGAGCTGTTTTTT
J: TRBJ1-5; D: TRBD1; V: TRBV6-6; size: many; CDR3: CASRRGQGNQPQHF; DNA: TGTGCCAGCAGAAGAGGACAGGGCAATCAGCCCCAGCATTTT
J: TRBJ2-3; D: TRBD2; V: TRBV7-9; size: many; CDR3: CASSPRLAPDTQYF; DNA: TGTGCCAGCAGCCCCAGACTAGCTCCAGATACGCAGTATTTT
J: TRBJ1-5; D: -; V: TRBV3-1; size: -; CDR3: CASSHSDSNQPQHF; DNA: TGTGCCAGCAGCCATTCGGACAGCAATCAGCCCCAGCATTTT
J: TRBJ2-1; D: TRBD2; V: TRBV7-3; size: medium-sized; CDR3: CASSLIAGGFNEQFF; DNA: TGTGCCAGCAGCTTAATAGCGGGAGGCTTTAATGAGCAGTTCTTC
J: TRBJ2-1; D: TRBD2; V: TRBV14; size: many; CDR3: CASSQVTSVYYNEQLF; DNA: TGTGCCAGCAGCCAAGTGACTAGCGTGTACTACAATGAGCAGCTCTTC
J: TRBJ2-2; D: -; V: TRBV28; size: many; CDR3: CATRENTGELFF; DNA: TGTGCCACGCGTGAGAACACCGGGGAGCTGTTTTTT
J: TRBJ2-3; D: -; V: TRBV10-3; size: many; CDR3: CAISDVRGDTQYF; DNA: TGTGCCATCAGTGACGTACGGGGAGATACGCAGTATTTT
J: TRBJ2-7; D: TRBD1; V: TRBV28; size: many; CDR3: CASSLMTGPPYEQYF; DNA: TGTGCCAGCAGTCTCATGACAGGGCCCCCCTACGAGCAGTACTTC
J: TRBJ2-7; D: -; V: TRBV2; size: many; CDR3: CASSEGGYEQYF; DNA: TGTGCCAGCAGTGAAGGGGGCTACGAGCAGTACTTC
J: TRBJ2-7; D: TRBD1; V: TRBV7-2; size: -; CDR3: CASSPPGQGVYEQYF; DNA: TGTGCCAGCAGCCCGCCGGGACAGGGGGTCTACGAGCAGTACTTC
J: TRBJ2-5; D: -; V: TRBV6-2/TRBV6-3; size: many; CDR3: CASSYSGRDIPRETQYF; DNA: TGTGCCAGCAGTTACTCAGGGCGGGACATCCCTCGGGAGACCCAGTACTTC
J: TRBJ1-2; D: -; V: TRBV4-2; size: many; CDR3: CASSPLEGNYGYTF; DNA: TGTGCCAGCAGCCCACTGGAGGGGAACTATGGCTACACCTTC
J: TRBJ2-5; D: -; V: TRBV14; size: many; CDR3: CASSQESRPAETQYF; DNA: TGTGCCAGCAGCCAAGAGTCTAGACCCGCGGAGACCCAGTACTTC
J: TRBJ1-4; D: -; V: TRBV5-1; size: few; CDR3: CASSLAGGTEGEKLFF; DNA: TGCGCCAGCAGCTTGGCCGGTGGGACCGAGGGAGAAAAACTGTTTTTT
J: TRBJ2-1; D: TRBD2; V: TRBV11-2; size: -; CDR3: CASSLDRASGGLNEQFF; DNA: TGTGCCAGCAGCTTAGATCGGGCTAGCGGGGGGTTGAATGAGCAGTTCTTC
J: TRBJ1-4; D: TRBD1; V: TRBV20-1; size: -; CDR3: CSAGEGQGRRKLFF; DNA: TGCAGTGCTGGGGAGGGACAGGGGAGGCGGAAACTGTTTTTT
J: TRBJ1-1; D: -; V: TRBV11-2; size: many; CDR3: CASSFSGARNTEAFF; DNA: TGTGCCAGCAGCTTTTCAGGGGCAAGGAACACTGAAGCTTTCTTT
J: TRBJ2-3; D: -; V: TRBV6-1; size: many; CDR3: CASSEATFTDTQYF; DNA: TGTGCCAGCAGTGAAGCGACCTTCACAGATACGCAGTATTTT
J: TRBJ2-1; D: -; V: TRBV7-3; size: once; CDR3: CAISLGRYNEQFF; DNA: TGTGCCATCAGTTTAGGGAGATACAATGAGCAGTTCTTC
J: TRBJ2-1; D: TRBD2; V: TRBV7-2; size: many; CDR3: CASSFGLAGGRAEQFF; DNA: TGTGCCAGCAGCTTCGGACTAGCGGGAGGTAGGGCTGAGCAGTTCTTC
J: TRBJ2-5; D: TRBD1; V: TRBV4-1; size: few; CDR3: CASSQGGQIQETQYF; DNA: TGCGCCAGCAGCCAAGGGGGACAGATCCAAGAGACCCAGTACTTC
J: TRBJ2-7; D: -; V: TRBV11-3; size: -; CDR3: CASSSLRGIVYEQYF; DNA: TGTGCCAGCAGCTCCCTTCGGGGTATAGTCTACGAGCAGTACTTC
J: TRBJ1-5; D: -; V: TRBV19; size: many; CDR3: CASSIDGGNQPQHF; DNA: TGTGCCAGTAGTATCGACGGAGGGAATCAGCCCCAGCATTTT
J: TRBJ2-7; D: -; V: TRBV20-1; size: many; CDR3: CSARMDPYEQYF; DNA: TGCAGTGCTAGGATGGACCCCTACGAGCAGTACTTC
J: TRBJ2-2; D: -; V: TRBV28; size: many; CDR3: CASSLGRSGELFF; DNA: TGTGCCAGCAGTTTAGGGCGGTCCGGGGAGCTGTTTTTT
J: TRBJ2-7; D: TRBD2; V: TRBV30; size: many; CDR3: CAYSRGVRGEQYF; DNA: TGTGCCTACTCACGGGGGGTCCGGGGTGAGCAGTACTTC
J: TRBJ2-2; D: -; V: TRBV11-2; size: many; CDR3: CASSLDPTGELFF; DNA: TGTGCCAGCAGCTTAGACCCGACCGGGGAGCTGTTTTTT
J: TRBJ2-1; D: TRBD2; V: TRBV14; size: -; CDR3: CASSQFEWTSGGAVGYNEQFF; DNA: TGTGCCAGCAGCCAGTTCGAGTGGACTAGCGGGGGGGCCGTTGGCTACAATGAGCAGTTCTTC
J: TRBJ2-2; D: -; V: TRBV6-1; size: -; CDR3: CASSARGGNTGELFF; DNA: TGTGCCAGCAGTGCCAGGGGGGGAAACACCGGGGAGCTGTTTTTT
J: TRBJ2-7; D: TRBD2; V: TRBV10-3; size: few; CDR3: CAISGFRGEEQYF; DNA: TGTGCCATCAGCGGATTTCGGGGGGAAGAGCAGTACTTC
J: TRBJ2-2; D: -; V: TRBV20-1; size: many; CDR3: CSAKGTNTGELFF; DNA: TGCAGTGCAAAGGGGACTAACACCGGGGAGCTGTTTTTT
J: TRBJ1-6; D: TRBD1; V: TRBV4-2; size: many; CDR3: CASSQVTGQGNSPLHF; DNA: TGTGCCAGCAGCCAAGTCACGGGACAGGGAAATTCACCCCTCCACTTT
J: TRBJ2-3; D: -; V: TRBV7-8; size: -; CDR3: CASSLVGGTPDTQYF; DNA: TGTGCCAGCAGCTTAGTAGGTGGTACACCGGATACGCAGTATTTT
J: TRBJ2-3; D: TRBD2; V: TRBV25-1; size: many; CDR3: CASSELWGLYTQYF; DNA: TGTGCCAGCAGTGAACTATGGGGACTATATACGCAGTATTTT
J: TRBJ1-1; D: TRBD1; V: TRBV10-3; size: many; CDR3: CAISDPTGKGGMNTEAFF; DNA: TGTGCCATCAGCGACCCAACAGGGAAAGGGGGCATGAACACTGAAGCTTTCTTT